This T cell receptor (beta chain) was found in a study of CD8+ T cells in alopecia areata. Study-wide background: Tofacitinib therapy took 6 to 18 months; 6 months off drug came after.

RNA was isolated and reverse transcribed to cDNA, the sequencing template. Only in-frame clones appear in the TCRdb table, and some are missing; sequencing was by immunoSEQ multiplex PCR. This table has about 180,000 clones, around 50% appearing once. Per germline, CDR1 SQVTM and CDR2 ANQGSEA. The CDR3 sequence is 13 residues long. V dropped 8 bases and J dropped 0 bases, with 12 bases sitting between them. Material: CD4+ T cells sorted from blood, obtained at week 0. This TCR derives from a human donor with alopecia areata. The chain combines TRBV29-1 with TRBJ2-3; no firm D call. The CDR3 protein is CSSDPTSTDTQYF. CDR3 in DNA: TGCAGCTCCGACCCAACTAGCACAGATACGCAGTATTTT.